The 15 T cell receptor beta chains presented below share a single source sample, sequenced in a study of type 1 regulatory T cells. Study-level findings and limits: Tr1 cells had a more restricted TCR repertoire than non-Tr1 cells.

TCRdb used MiXCR to reprocess the reads, holding one entry per CDR3 protein. The data hold some 71,000 distinct CDR3 sequences, with roughly 20% observed a single time. These receptors' targets are unknown. The specimen was cultured type 1 regulatory T (Tr1) cells, either the whole culture or a sorted fraction (not recorded which). The receptors were gathered from a human donor in good health.

This chain connects TRBV7-2 to TRBJ1-5, with D unclear. V lost 5 bases to trimming and J lost 5 bases, with 13 bases between them. From germline, CDR1 is SGHTA and CDR2 FQGNSA. CDR3 length: 14 amino acids. CDR3 amino acids: CASSRGGLYQPQHF. The CDR3 nucleotides read TGTGCCAGCAGCCGTGGTGGTCTTTATCAGCCCCAGCATTTT.

The rearrangement uses TRBV12-3 or TRBV12-4 and TRBJ2-7; 7 positions agree with TRBD2. J was trimmed by 0 bases and V by 4 bases; bases with no gene match: 6. There are 15 residues in the CDR3. The CDR3 region is CASSSLAVGSYEQYF. Here the CDR3 DNA reads TGTGCCAGCAGTTCCCTAGCGGTGGGCTCCTACGAGCAGTACTTC.

This clonotype was seen a few times. This chain links TRBV7-9 with TRBJ1-4; TRBD1 is a possible D gene (5 bases). Trimming left V 3 bases short and J 7 bases short, with 12 bases between. Germline CDR1 is SEHNR and CDR2 is FQNEAQ (reference sequence). This CDR3 has 14 residues. This CDR3 is CASSFEGPGEKLFF. DNA of the CDR3: TGTGCCAGCAGCTTTGAGGGGCCCGGTGAAAAACTGTTTTTT.

The chain recombines TRBV19 with TRBJ1-5, with D unclear. The CDR3 is made up of 21 amino acids. From germline, CDR1 is LNHDA and CDR2 SQIVND (reference sequence). V lost 6 bases and J 5 bases, leaving 35 bases between the germline ends. CDR3: CASSYTGITPFEKGYHQPQHF. The CDR3 region has the DNA TGTGCCAGTAGCTACACGGGAATCACCCCCTTTGAAAAGGGTTATCATCAGCCCCAGCATTTT.

Written as DNA, the CDR3 is TGCAGTGCTAGAGATCAGGGGGCGGCTGGAAACACCATATATTTT. Translation: CSARDQGAAGNTIYF. The chain carries TRBV20-1 and TRBJ1-3; 8 nucleotides agree with TRBD1. This CDR3 comprises 15 residues. The J segment lost 2 bases and the V segment lost 0 bases, leaving 3 bases of the junction unmatched. Germline V gene sequence: CDR1 DFQATT, CDR2 SNEGSKA (reference sequence).

This clonotype came up a few times. This chain joins TRBV4-2 and TRBJ2-1; the D gene is possibly TRBD2 (6 bases). The CDR3 has 15 residues. The ends were cut back, 2 bases at V and 10 bases at J, with 18 bases in the middle. Per germline, CDR1 LGHNA and CDR2 YNFKEQ. Here the CDR3 DNA reads TGTGCCAGCAGCCAAAGCGGGTCCGGAGTAGGGGAGCAGTTCTTC. This gives the protein CASSQSGSGVGEQFF.

This chain links TRBV2 with TRBJ2-7; TRBD1 matches 11 bases. Germline V gives CDR1 SNHLY, CDR2 FYNNEI. This CDR3 has 15 residues. V lost 6 bases to trimming and J lost 3 bases; unmatched junction nucleotides: 7. CDR3: CASRRDRGRFYEQYF. DNA of the CDR3: TGTGCCAGCAGGAGGGACAGGGGGAGATTCTACGAGCAGTACTTC.

This clonotype has only a few counts. The CDR3 is CASSFLRGNEQFF. The CDR3 coding sequence is TGTGCCAGCAGTTTCCTTAGAGGGAATGAGCAGTTCTTC. V is TRBV12-3 or TRBV12-4 and J is TRBJ2-1; TRBD2 is a possible D gene (5 bases). This CDR3 is 13 amino acids long. Trimming took 3 bases from V and 7 from J, leaving 10 bases between them.

V is TRBV6-5 and J is TRBJ1-1; D not resolved. Trimming pared 5 bases from V and 4 bases from J, leaving 5 bases between. Germline-derived CDR1 and CDR2 are MNHEY and SVGAGI. The CDR3 covers 11 residues. The CDR3 nucleotides read TGTGCCAGCAGTGAGGGCACTGAAGCTTTCTTT. Residues: CASSEGTEAFF.

J is TRBJ2-3 and V is TRBV20-1; D assignment may be TRBD1 or TRBD2 (5 bases each). V lost 6 bases to trimming and J lost 2 bases, with 18 bases between them. Per germline, CDR1 DFQATT and CDR2 SNEGSKA (reference sequence). The CDR3 length is 15 residues. The CDR3 loop reads CSAPFEGMITDTQYF. The CDR3 bases are TGCAGTGCCCCTTTTGAGGGGATGATCACAGATACGCAGTATTTT.

This clonotype turned up a few times. The chain has TRBV12-3 or TRBV12-4 and TRBJ2-3; D call uncertain. The CDR3 spans 15 residues. V was pared by 6 bases and J by 0 bases, with 13 bases between. CDR3 DNA sequence: TGTGCCAGCAGCCTCGTGGGTGCTAGCACAGATACGCAGTATTTT. Amino acid sequence: CASSLVGASTDTQYF.

This clonotype was detected only a few times. This chain links TRBV20-1 with TRBJ2-1; 11 nucleotides align to TRBD2. Germline V gene lookup returns CDR1 DFQATT and CDR2 SNEGSKA (reference sequence). This CDR3 is 14 amino acids long. J was trimmed by 6 bases and V by 6 bases; bases with no gene match: 7. CDR3 loop: CSALHGTSGNEQFF. CDR3 nucleotides: TGCAGTGCCCTTCACGGGACTAGCGGCAATGAGCAGTTCTTC.

The chain recombines TRBV29-1 with TRBJ1-1; D gene unclear. V was trimmed by 1 base and J by 2 bases, leaving 14 bases between them. Germline CDR1 SQVTM, CDR2 ANQGSEA. There are 15 residues in the CDR3. The CDR3 nucleotides read TGCAGCGTTGAAGTAACGAGGGCACCAAACACTGAAGCTTTCTTT. Amino acids: CSVEVTRAPNTEAFF.

Judged by abundance, this clonotype is medium-sized. J is TRBJ2-3 and V is TRBV7-2, with a weak D call TRBD2 (5 bases). V was cut by 4 bases and J by 4 bases, with 9 bases left in between. The CDR3 is 13 amino acids. Germline V gives CDR1 SGHTA, CDR2 FQGNSA. The CDR3 DNA reads as TGTGCCAGCAGCTCCGTGAGGGCAGATACGCAGTATTTT. Protein sequence: CASSSVRADTQYF.

This clonotype appeared a few times. J is TRBJ1-1 and V is TRBV19, with no clear D. V was trimmed by 5 bases and J by 6 bases, leaving 16 bases between them. The germline gives CDR1 LNHDA, CDR2 SQIVND (reference sequence). The CDR3 has 14 amino acids. The CDR3 DNA follows: TGTGCCAGTAGTCTAAAGCTGGAGGGTTCTGAAGCTTTCTTT. Protein: CASSLKLEGSEAFF.